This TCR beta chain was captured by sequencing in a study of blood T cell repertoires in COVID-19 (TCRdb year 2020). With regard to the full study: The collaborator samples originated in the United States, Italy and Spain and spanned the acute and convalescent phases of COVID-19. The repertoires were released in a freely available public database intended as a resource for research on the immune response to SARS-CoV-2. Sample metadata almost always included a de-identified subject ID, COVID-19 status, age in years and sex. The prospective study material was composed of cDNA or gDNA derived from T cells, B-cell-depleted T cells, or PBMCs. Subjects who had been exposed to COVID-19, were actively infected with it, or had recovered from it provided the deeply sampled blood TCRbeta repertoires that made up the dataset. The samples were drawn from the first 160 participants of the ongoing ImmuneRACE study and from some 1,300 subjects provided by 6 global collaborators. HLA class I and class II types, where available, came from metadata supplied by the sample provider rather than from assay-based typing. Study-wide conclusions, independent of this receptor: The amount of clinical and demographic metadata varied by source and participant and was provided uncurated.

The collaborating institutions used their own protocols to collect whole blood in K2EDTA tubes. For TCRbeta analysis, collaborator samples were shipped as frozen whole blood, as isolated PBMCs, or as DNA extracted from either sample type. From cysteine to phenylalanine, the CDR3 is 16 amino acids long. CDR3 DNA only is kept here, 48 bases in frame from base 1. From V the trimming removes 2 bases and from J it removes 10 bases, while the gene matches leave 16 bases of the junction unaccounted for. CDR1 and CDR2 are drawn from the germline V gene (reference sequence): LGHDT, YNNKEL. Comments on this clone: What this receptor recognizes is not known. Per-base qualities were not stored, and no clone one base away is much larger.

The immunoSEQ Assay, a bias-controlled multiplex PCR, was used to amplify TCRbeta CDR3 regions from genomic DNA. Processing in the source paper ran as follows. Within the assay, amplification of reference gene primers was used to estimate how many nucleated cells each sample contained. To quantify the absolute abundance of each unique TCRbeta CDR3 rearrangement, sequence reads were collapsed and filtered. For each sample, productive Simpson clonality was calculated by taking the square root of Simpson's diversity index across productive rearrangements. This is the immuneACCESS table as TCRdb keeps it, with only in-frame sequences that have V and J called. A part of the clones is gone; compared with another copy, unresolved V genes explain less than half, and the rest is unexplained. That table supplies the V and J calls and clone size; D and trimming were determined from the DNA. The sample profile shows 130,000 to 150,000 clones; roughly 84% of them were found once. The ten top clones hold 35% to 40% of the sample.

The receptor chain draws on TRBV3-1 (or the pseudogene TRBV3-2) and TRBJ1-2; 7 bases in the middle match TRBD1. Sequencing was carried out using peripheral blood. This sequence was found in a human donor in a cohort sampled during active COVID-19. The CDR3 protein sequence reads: CASSQRWLAGGLSYTF. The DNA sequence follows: TGTGCCAGCAGCCAAAGGTGGCTGGCAGGGGGTCTCTCCTACACCTTC.